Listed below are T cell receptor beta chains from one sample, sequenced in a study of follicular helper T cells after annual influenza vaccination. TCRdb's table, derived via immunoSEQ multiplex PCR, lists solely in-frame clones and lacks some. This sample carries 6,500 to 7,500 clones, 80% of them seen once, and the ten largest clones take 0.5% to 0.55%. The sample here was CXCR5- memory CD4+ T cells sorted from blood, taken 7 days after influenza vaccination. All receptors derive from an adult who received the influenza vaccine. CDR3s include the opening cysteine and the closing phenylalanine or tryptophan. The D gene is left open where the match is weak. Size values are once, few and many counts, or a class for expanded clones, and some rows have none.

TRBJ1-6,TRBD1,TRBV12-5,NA,CASGPTRKGADNSPLHF,TGTGCTAGTGGTCCCACCCGTAAGGGGGCTGATAATTCACCCCTCCACTTT
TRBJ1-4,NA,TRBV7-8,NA,CASSLRIPGNNEKLFF,TGTGCCAGCAGCTTAAGGATCCCCGGGAATAATGAAAAACTGTTTTTT
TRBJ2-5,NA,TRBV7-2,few,CASSSSRAETQYF,TGTGCCAGCAGCTCGTCGAGAGCGGAGACCCAGTACTTC
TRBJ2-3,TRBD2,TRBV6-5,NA,CASSYGGTSTDTQYF,TGTGCCAGCAGCTACGGGGGGACTAGCACAGATACGCAGTATTTT
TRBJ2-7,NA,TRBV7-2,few,CASSLSRGGSSYEQYF,TGTGCCAGCAGCCTCTCACGCGGTGGGAGCTCCTACGAGCAGTACTTC
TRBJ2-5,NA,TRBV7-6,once,CASSFGPKETQYF,TGTGCCAGCAGCTTTGGGCCAAAAGAGACCCAGTACTTC
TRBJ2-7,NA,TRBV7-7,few,CASSSGLGNEQYF,TGTGCTAGCAGTTCGGGCCTGGGAAACGAGCAGTACTTC
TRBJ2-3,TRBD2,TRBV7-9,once,CASSLKLVSGSTDTQYF,TGTGCCAGCAGCTTAAAGCTGGTTAGCGGGAGCACAGATACGCAGTATTTT
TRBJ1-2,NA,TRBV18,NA,CASSPQEGVGYTF,TGTGCCAGCTCACCACAGGAAGGGGTTGGCTACACCTTC
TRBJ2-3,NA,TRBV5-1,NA,CASSADRQQPDTQYF,TGCGCCAGCAGCGCCGACAGACAGCAGCCAGATACGCAGTATTTT
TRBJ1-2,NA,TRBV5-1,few,CASSSLPAWGYTF,TGCGCCAGCAGCTCGCTCCCAGCCTGGGGCTACACCTTC
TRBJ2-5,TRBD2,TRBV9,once,CASSVAGGAGETQYF,TGTGCCAGCAGCGTAGCCGGGGGGGCGGGAGAGACCCAGTACTTC
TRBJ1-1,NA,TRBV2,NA,CASRGQANTEAFF,TGTGCCAGCCGGGGGCAGGCGAACACTGAAGCTTTCTTT
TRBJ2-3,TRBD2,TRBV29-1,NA,CSVTSGVNTDTQYF,TGCAGCGTCACTAGCGGGGTGAACACAGATACGCAGTATTTT
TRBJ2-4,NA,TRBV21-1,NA,CASSPRGPKNIQYF,TGTGCCAGCAGCCCCAGGGGACCCAAAAACATTCAGTACTTC
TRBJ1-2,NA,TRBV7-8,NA,CASSPYRVELRGYTF,TGTGCCAGCAGCCCGTACAGGGTGGAGCTACGGGGCTACACCTTC
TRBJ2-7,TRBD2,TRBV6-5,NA,CASSMTSGAHEQYF,TGTGCCAGCAGTATGACTAGCGGGGCCCACGAGCAGTACTTC
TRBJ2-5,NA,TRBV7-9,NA,CASSFFQGRETQYF,TGTGCCAGCAGCTTCTTTCAGGGAAGAGAGACCCAGTACTTC
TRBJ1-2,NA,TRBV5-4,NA,CASSATRALYGYTF,TGTGCCAGCAGCGCGACTAGGGCGCTCTATGGCTACACCTTC
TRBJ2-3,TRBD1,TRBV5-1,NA,CATSGTGGSDTQYF,TGCGCCACCTCGGGGACAGGGGGATCAGATACGCAGTATTTT
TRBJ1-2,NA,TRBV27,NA,CASSLSTDYGYTF,TGTGCCAGCAGTTTATCGACAGACTATGGCTACACCTTC
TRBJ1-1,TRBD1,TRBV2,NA,CASRGTGHRTTEAFF,TGTGCCAGCAGGGGGACAGGCCACAGAACAACTGAAGCTTTCTTT
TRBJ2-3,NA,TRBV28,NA,CASSHTAGRGPDTQYF,TGTGCCAGCAGTCACACAGCGGGGAGGGGGCCAGATACGCAGTATTTT
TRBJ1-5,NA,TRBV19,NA,CASSMGVDARPQHF,TGTGCCAGTAGTATGGGGGTCGATGCGAGGCCCCAGCATTTT
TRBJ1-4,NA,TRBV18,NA,CASSQTGSSNEKLFF,TGTGCCAGCTCTCAAACAGGGTCCTCTAATGAAAAACTGTTTTTT
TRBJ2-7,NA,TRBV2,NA,CASELAGEQYF,TGTGCCAGCGAATTAGCCGGCGAGCAGTACTTC
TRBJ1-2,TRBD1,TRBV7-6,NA,CASSFGTAYGYTF,TGTGCCAGCAGCTTCGGGACAGCCTATGGCTACACCTTC
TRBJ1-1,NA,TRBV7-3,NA,CASSLVNSDTEAFF,TGTGCCAGCAGCTTAGTGAACTCGGACACTGAAGCTTTCTTT
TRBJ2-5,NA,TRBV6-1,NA,CASSEALETQYF,TGTGCCAGCAGTGAAGCGTTGGAGACCCAGTACTTC
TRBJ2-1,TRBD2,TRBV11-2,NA,CASSSTRGSRDNEQFF,TGTGCCAGCAGCTCTACGCGGGGGTCAAGAGACAATGAGCAGTTCTTC
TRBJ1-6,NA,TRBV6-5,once,CASSYSKGPGYSPLHF,TGTGCCAGCAGTTACTCGAAGGGCCCCGGCTATTCACCCCTCCACTTT
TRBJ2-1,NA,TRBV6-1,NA,CASSGTYPSSYNEQFF,TGTGCCAGCAGTGGGACCTACCCCAGCTCCTACAATGAGCAGTTCTTC
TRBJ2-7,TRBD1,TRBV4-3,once,CASSQDLGGTGGEQYF,TGCGCCAGCAGCCAAGATCTTGGAGGGACAGGGGGTGAGCAGTACTTC
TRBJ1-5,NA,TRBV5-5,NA,CASSLGRINQPQHF,TGTGCCAGCAGCTTGGGGCGTATTAATCAGCCCCAGCATTTT
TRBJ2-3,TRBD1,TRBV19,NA,CAINNGQGNTDTQYF,TGTGCCATTAATAATGGACAGGGTAATACAGATACGCAGTATTTT
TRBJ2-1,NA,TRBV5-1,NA,CASSLPFSNEQFF,TGCGCCAGCAGCTTGCCCTTTTCCAATGAGCAGTTCTTC
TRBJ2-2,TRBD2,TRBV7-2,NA,CASSSRSGGGTGELFF,TGTGCCAGCAGCTCCCGGTCGGGGGGGGGCACCGGGGAGCTGTTTTTT
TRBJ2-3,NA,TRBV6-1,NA,CASSEISTDTQYF,TGTGCCAGCAGTGAAATTAGCACAGATACGCAGTATTTT
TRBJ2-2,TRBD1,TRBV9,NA,CASSVDPLGQGVDTGELFF,TGTGCCAGCAGCGTAGACCCTCTTGGACAGGGGGTAGACACCGGGGAGCTGTTTTTT
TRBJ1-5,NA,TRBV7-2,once,CASSDWGGGNQPQHF,TGTGCCAGCAGCGATTGGGGGGGCGGGAATCAGCCCCAGCATTTT
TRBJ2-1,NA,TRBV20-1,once,CSGDYNEQFF,TGCAGTGGGGATTACAATGAGCAGTTCTTC
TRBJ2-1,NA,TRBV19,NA,CASTPRETGSNEQFF,TGTGCCAGTACCCCCCGGGAGACTGGGTCCAATGAGCAGTTCTTC